This entry is about one TCR gamma chain. By sample share, this clone is large (0.1 to 1%). Its specific antigen is unknown. The input lacks base qualities; no much larger clone sits a single base away. Reading from cysteine to phenylalanine, the CDR3 counts 18 amino acids. The read is trimmed to its CDR3 DNA, 54 bases read in frame from base 1. Trimming accounts for 1 base at V and 1 base at J, while the number of junction bases matched to no gene is 12. CDR1 and CDR2 are read off the germline V gene (reference sequence) as VTNTFY and YDVSTARD. Library generation was performed with multiplex PCR. Sequenced using an Ion Torrent PGM. TRG repertoires were amplified from about 200 ng of biopsy DNA with the LymphoTrack kit, in which Illumina adapters are carried by the primers. After purification with AMPure XP beads and quantification on a 2100 Bioanalyzer, the TRG amplicons were pooled in equimolar amounts. An Ion PGM instrument was used to sequence the TRG libraries. Under the source paper's analysis protocol: Reads in which more than 10% of nucleotides fell below the per-patient third-quartile quality score were removed with FastX. Alignment of reads was performed with IMGT/HighV-QUEST so that V, D and J genes were assigned, CDR3 regions were identified and functionality was assessed. After the sequences were translated into amino acids, every sequence predicted to be non-functional was thrown out. The CDR3s were broken into kmers both with and without positional annotation, PCA was run on the kmer frequencies, and the samples were clustered using every one of the 1023 combinations of PCs 1-10. Leave-one-out cross-validation was used to validate the classification, with parameters re-optimised on the remaining samples in each round. Shannon diversity was calculated using the vegan R package from repeated random subsamples equal to the lowest read count. The public reads were reprocessed by TCRdb using CATT, and rows of matching DNA were later combined. What appears here as the V and J calls and clone size reflects TCRdb's work, not the paper's. The sample table records about 1,000 gamma-chain clones; about 50% of these occur just once. The ten largest account for over 9% of the sample.

The data were obtained in a study of intestinal T cells in coeliac disease (dated by TCRdb to about 2020). Study-level background: In the TRG cohort, coeliac patients were much younger than controls, with a mean age of around 15 years compared with 45 to 55 years. In the TCR-delta (TRD) cohort, there were duodenal biopsies from around 10 coeliac disease patients and around 10 non-coeliac controls. A second, larger TCR-gamma (TRG) cohort comprised duodenal biopsies from 30 to 35 coeliac disease patients and approximately 20 non-coeliac controls.

General study outcomes and caveats: Coeliac and control groups differed significantly in age, although an age-split analysis did not yield significant classification. Repeated CDR3 amino acid sequences could not be distinguished from PCR duplicates in the analysis. Of about 54 biopsies, roughly 51 (about 94%) were correctly classified by TRG clustering, and a leave-one-out accuracy of around 90% was reported. All 20 or so biopsies in training were correctly classified by TRD kmer-based clustering, and a leave-one-out accuracy of approximately 89% was reported. FFPE-derived DNA was found to be relatively degraded, and loss of a proportion of TCR sequences in each sample was likely caused by this degradation.

Genomic DNA was extracted with the QIAamp DNA FFPE tissue kit from ten 5-um FFPE scrolls per case. To test whether coeliac disease can be classified from the TCR repertoire, the study used fully anonymised formalin-fixed paraffin-embedded duodenal biopsies that were not needed for diagnosis. The TCR comes from a human donor with celiac disease. The sequence is built from TRGV3 and TRGJP2. What was sequenced was a duodenal biopsy. The CDR3 reads CATWDRCPAVSSDWIKTF. The DNA sequence follows: TGTGCCACCTGGGACAGATGTCCGGCGGTTAGTAGTGATTGGATCAAGACGTTT.